Following are 8 T cell receptor beta chains from one sample sequenced in a study of beta chain features in type 1 diabetes. Sequencing targeted expressed TCRB transcripts, as all isolated RNA had been reverse transcribed. Some clones are missing from TCRdb's copy, which holds only in-frame ones; the method was immunoSEQ multiplex PCR. The sample includes roughly 140,000 clones, 7.5% to 10% of them seen just once. Material for sequencing was central memory CD4+ T cells from blood. The source is a man aged 18 to 30 in good health.

V gene TRBV28 combines with J gene TRBJ1-5, with 8 bases lining up with TRBD1. From germline, CDR1 is MDHEN and CDR2 SYDVKM. CDR3 length equals 15 residues. Trimming cost V 4 bases and J 0 bases; bases outside gene matches: 2. CDR3 residues: CASSWTGSSNQPQHF. The CDR3 DNA follows: TGTGCCAGCAGTTGGACAGGGAGTAGCAATCAGCCCCAGCATTTT.

In this sample, this clone turned up a few times. The chain joins TRBV28 to TRBJ2-3, with TRBD1 matching over 8 bases. Germline V lookup: CDR1 MDHEN, CDR2 SYDVKM. V gave up 6 bases and J gave up 2 bases; unmatched junction bases: 7. CDR3 length: 15 amino acids. CDR3 residues: CASSDWTGTTDTQYF. In DNA form, the CDR3 reads TGTGCCAGCAGCGACTGGACAGGGACCACAGATACGCAGTATTTT.

The table lists this clone with a few counts. V gene TRBV5-1 combines with J gene TRBJ1-2, with D maybe TRBD1 (5 bases). Between the trimmed V and J ends, which lost 0 bases and 7 bases, there was a span of 10 bases. The CDR3 runs to 13 residues. Germline V gene lookup returns CDR1 SGHRS and CDR2 YFSETQ. Here the CDR3 DNA reads TGCGCCAGCAGCTTGGAGCTGGGGGGTGGCTACACCTTC. Its translation: CASSLELGGGYTF.

This clone was seen only a few times. V is TRBV28 and J is TRBJ1-6; TRBD1 agrees at 10 bases. V lost 4 bases, J lost 9 bases, and 3 bases stayed unmatched. The CDR3 runs 14 residues. Germline V gene data show CDR1 as MDHEN and CDR2 as SYDVKM. The CDR3, as DNA: TGTGCCAGCAGTTGGGGACAGGGGACTTCACCCCTCCACTTT. Protein product: CASSWGQGTSPLHF.

The chain is built from TRBV6-5 and TRBJ2-7; no reliable D call. Germline loops: CDR1 MNHEY, CDR2 SVGAGI. This CDR3 contains 11 residues. Between the trimmed V and J ends, which lost 8 bases and 10 bases, there was a span of 15 bases. DNA for the CDR3: TGTGCCAGCCGAAATACGGGTACCCAGTACTTC. Amino acid sequence: CASRNTGTQYF.

The table lists this clone with a few counts. This chain uses TRBV2 with TRBJ1-1; D is ambiguous. This CDR3 has 15 residues. Trimming pared 6 bases from V and 0 bases from J, leaving 14 bases between. CDR1 is SNHLY and CDR2 is FYNNEI in the germline V gene. For the CDR3, the DNA is TGTGCCAGCAGCCTCGAGGGAAGGATGAACACTGAAGCTTTCTTT. Translated: CASSLEGRMNTEAFF.

This clone has a handful of counts. This chain joins TRBV7-2 and TRBJ1-1, with D hard to call. The CDR3 runs 11 residues. Germline V gene lookup returns CDR1 SGHTA and CDR2 FQGNSA. Trimming left V 5 bases short and J 5 bases short, with 6 bases between. DNA for the CDR3: TGTGCCAGCAGCCCTCGGACTGAAGCTTTCTTT. Translating gives CASSPRTEAFF.

This chain's CDR3 is CASSTGVDYEQYF. DNA for the CDR3: TGTGCCAGCAGCACGGGCGTCGACTACGAGCAGTACTTC. The rearrangement links TRBV28 to TRBJ2-5; D gene ambiguous. The J call may be incorrect, as the DNA end agrees better with TRBJ2-7. The CDR3 contains 13 residues. Germline V lookup: CDR1 MDHEN, CDR2 SYDVKM.